This T cell receptor beta chain is drawn from a study of tumor-infiltrating lymphocytes in oesophageal squamous cell carcinoma. This CDR3 contains 15 residues. Germline lookup yields CDR1 ENHRY and CDR2 SYGVKD. MiXCR, applied by TCRdb to the PCR reads, yields one record per CDR3 protein. The data show approximately 12,000 distinct CDR3 sequences, around 60% seen once. Sequencing was performed on esophageal tumor tissue. This chain connects TRBV10-3 to TRBJ2-7, with TRBD2 matching 9 bases. The DNA end lines up better with TRBJ2-1; the J call may be wrong. This clonotype was sampled from a male donor with esophageal squamous cell carcinoma. For the CDR3, the DNA is TGTGCCATCAGTGGCGAAGCGGGAGGTGGGAGTGAGCAGTTCTTC. The encoded protein is CAISGEAGGGSEQFF.